The sequence of this T cell receptor (beta chain) was determined in a study of blood T cells in healthy people across ages. Through a sample-barcoded 5' primer and a J-beta primer mix, a second PCR was run for roughly 6 to 12 cycles. Via MiXCR, TCRdb re-called the 5' RACE reads, giving one row per CDR3 protein. The profile shows 650,000 to 950,000 distinct CDR3 sequences, approximately 44% of them singletons. This CDR3 spans 14 amino acids. Trimming left V 4 bases short and J 0 bases short, with 10 bases between. Looked up from germline, CDR1 is DFQATT and CDR2 is SNEGSKA (reference sequence). Healthy Caucasian individuals from Russia aged about 6 to 90 served as donors. The draw of peripheral blood yielded ten milliliters from each donor.

V gene TRBV20-1 combines with J gene TRBJ1-5; D may be TRBD1 (6 bases). The sequenced sample consisted of blood. The sequence derives from a man aged 60-69 years in good health. Here the CDR3 reads CSAIQGGSNQPQHF. CDR3 DNA: TGCAGTGCTATACAGGGCGGTAGCAATCAGCCCCAGCATTTT.